This TCR beta chain stems from a study of blood T cell repertoires in COVID-19. Study information: The study drew acute and convalescent COVID-19 samples from the United States, Italy and Spain. PBMCs, B-cell-depleted T cells, or T cells provided the cDNA or gDNA that made up the material.

The germline CDR1 and CDR2 sequences are MNHNY and SVGAGI (reference sequence). This CDR3 has 15 residues. V shed 10 bases and J 5 bases; nucleotides not matched to a gene: 12. The method was immunoSEQ multiplex PCR; TCRdb's version includes in-frame clones alone and lacks a portion of them. The repertoire holds around 230,000 clones, with about nine tenths as singletons. The chain employs TRBV6-6 and TRBJ1-1, with 11 bases fitting TRBD1. This receptor was identified in a man in his forties or fifties with acute or convalescent COVID-19. Sequencing was performed on peripheral blood. The chain's CDR3 is CAIRRVGQGGTEAFF. The CDR3 DNA is TGTGCCATACGCAGGGTGGGACAGGGGGGGACTGAAGCTTTCTTT.